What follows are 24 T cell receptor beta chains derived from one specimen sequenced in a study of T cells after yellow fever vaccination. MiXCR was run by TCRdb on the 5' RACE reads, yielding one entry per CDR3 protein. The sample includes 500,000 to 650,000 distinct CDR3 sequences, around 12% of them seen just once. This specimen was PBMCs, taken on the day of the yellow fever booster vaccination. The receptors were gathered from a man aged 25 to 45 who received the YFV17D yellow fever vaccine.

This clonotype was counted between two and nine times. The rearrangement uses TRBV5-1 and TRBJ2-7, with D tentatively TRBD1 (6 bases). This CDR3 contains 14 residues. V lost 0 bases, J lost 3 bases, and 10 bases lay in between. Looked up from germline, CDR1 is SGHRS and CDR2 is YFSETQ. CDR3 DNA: TGCGCCAGCAGCTTGGGGACAGATGTCTACGAGCAGTACTTC. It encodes CASSLGTDVYEQYF.

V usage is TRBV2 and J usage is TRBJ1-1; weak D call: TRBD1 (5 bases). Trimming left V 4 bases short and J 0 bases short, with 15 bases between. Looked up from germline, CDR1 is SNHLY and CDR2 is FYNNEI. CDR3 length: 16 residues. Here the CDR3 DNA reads TGTGCCAGCAGTGTATCGGGAGGCAGGGTGAACACTGAAGCTTTCTTT. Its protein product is CASSVSGGRVNTEAFF. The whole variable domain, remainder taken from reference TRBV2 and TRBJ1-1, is EPEVTQTPSHQVTQMGQEVILRCVPISNHLYFYWYRQILGQKVEFLVSFYNNEISEKSEIFDDQFSVERPDGSNFTLKIRSTKLEDSAMYFCASSVSGGRVNTEAFFGQGTRLTVV.

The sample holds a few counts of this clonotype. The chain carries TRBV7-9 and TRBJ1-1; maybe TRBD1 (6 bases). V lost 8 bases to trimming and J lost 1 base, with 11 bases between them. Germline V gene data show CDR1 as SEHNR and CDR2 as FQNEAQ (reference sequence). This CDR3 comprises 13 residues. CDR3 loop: CASQTTGNTEAFF. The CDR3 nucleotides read TGTGCCAGCCAAACGACAGGGAACACTGAAGCTTTCTTT.

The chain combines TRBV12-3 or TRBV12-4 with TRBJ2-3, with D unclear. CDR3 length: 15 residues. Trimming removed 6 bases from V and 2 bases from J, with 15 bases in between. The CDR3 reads CASSLNLDHTDTQYF. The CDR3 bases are TGTGCCAGCAGCCTAAACTTAGACCACACAGATACGCAGTATTTT.

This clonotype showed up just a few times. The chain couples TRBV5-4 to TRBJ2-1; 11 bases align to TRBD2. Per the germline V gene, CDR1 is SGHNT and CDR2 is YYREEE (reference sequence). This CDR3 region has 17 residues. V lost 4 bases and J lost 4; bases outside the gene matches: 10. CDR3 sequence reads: CASSLGLAGGVYNEQFF. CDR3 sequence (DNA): TGTGCCAGCAGCCTTGGACTAGCGGGTGGGGTATACAATGAGCAGTTCTTC.

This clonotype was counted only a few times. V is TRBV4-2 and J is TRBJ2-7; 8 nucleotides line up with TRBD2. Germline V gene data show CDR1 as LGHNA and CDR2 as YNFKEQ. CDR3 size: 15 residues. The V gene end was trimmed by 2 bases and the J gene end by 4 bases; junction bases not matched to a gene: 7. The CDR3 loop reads CASSQSSGSSYEQYF. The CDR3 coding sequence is TGTGCCAGCAGCCAAAGCAGCGGGAGTTCTTACGAGCAGTACTTC.

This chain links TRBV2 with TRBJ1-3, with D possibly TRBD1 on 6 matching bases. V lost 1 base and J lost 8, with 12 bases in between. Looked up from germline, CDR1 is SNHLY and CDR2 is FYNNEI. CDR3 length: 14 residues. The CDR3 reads CASSEGTVADTIYF. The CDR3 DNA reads TGTGCCAGCAGTGAAGGGACAGTCGCCGACACCATATATTTT.

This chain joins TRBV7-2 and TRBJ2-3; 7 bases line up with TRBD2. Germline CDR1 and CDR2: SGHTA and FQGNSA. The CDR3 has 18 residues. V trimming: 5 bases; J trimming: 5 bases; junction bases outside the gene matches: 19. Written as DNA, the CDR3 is TGTGCCAGCAGCGAAAGAGGTTCGGTGGGAGGGCTTGGAGATACGCAGTATTTT. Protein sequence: CASSERGSVGGLGDTQYF.

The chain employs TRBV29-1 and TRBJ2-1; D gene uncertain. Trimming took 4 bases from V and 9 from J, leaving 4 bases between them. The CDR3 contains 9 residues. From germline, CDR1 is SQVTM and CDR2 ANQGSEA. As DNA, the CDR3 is TGCAGCGTTGGTGGTGAGCAGTTCTTC. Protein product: CSVGGEQFF.

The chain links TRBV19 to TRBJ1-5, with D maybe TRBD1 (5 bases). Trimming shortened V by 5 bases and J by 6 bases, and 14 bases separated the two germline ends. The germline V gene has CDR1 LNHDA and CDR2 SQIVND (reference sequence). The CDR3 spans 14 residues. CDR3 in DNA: TGTGCCAGTAGTCCCACCTCGGGACTTCAGCCCCAGCATTTT. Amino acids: CASSPTSGLQPQHF.

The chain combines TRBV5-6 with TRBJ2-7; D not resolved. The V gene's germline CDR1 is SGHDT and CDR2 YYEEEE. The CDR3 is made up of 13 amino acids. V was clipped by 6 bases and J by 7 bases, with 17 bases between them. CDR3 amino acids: CASTMTLRLEQYF. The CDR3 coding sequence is TGTGCCAGCACCATGACCCTCAGGCTTGAGCAGTACTTC.

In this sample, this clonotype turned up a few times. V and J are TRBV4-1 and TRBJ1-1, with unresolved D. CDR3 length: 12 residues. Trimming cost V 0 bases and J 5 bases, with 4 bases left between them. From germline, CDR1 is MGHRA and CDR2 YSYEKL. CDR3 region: CASSQERTEAFF. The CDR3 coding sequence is TGCGCCAGCAGCCAAGAAAGGACTGAAGCTTTCTTT.

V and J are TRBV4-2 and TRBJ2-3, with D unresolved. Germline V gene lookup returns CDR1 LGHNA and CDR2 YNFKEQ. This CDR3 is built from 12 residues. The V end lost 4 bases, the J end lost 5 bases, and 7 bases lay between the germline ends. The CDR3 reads CASSRGLDTQYF. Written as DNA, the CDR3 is TGTGCCAGCAGCCGTGGGTTAGATACGCAGTATTTT.

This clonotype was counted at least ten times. The CDR3: CASSLPGTEGQYF. In DNA, the CDR3 is TGTGCCAGCAGTTTACCCGGGACAGAAGGGCAGTACTTC. The V gene is TRBV28, the J gene TRBJ2-7, with 7 bases identical to TRBD1. Trimming at V came to 2 bases and at J to 9 bases, leaving 7 bases not matched to a gene. The CDR3 is 13 amino acids. The V gene's germline CDR1 is MDHEN and CDR2 SYDVKM. Full variable domain (outside the CDR3, taken from reference TRBV28 and TRBJ2-7): DVKVTQSSRYLVKRTGEKVFLECVQDMDHENMFWYRQDPGLGLRLIYFSYDVKMKEKGDIPEGYSVSREKKERFSLILESASTNQTSMYLCASSLPGTEGQYFGPGTRLTVT.

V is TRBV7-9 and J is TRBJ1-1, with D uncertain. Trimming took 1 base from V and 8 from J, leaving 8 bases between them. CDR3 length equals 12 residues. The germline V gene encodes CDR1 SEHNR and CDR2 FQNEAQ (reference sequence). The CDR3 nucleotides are TGTGCCAGCAGCTTAGGGGTACAGGAAGCTTTCTTT. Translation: CASSLGVQEAFF.

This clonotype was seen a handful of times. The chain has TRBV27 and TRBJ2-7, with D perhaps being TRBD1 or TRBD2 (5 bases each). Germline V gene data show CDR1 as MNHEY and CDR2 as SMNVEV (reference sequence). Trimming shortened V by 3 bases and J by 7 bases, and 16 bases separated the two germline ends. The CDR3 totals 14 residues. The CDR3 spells CASSFQGPSREQYF. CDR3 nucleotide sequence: TGTGCCAGCAGTTTCCAGGGACCTTCGAGAGAGCAGTACTTC.

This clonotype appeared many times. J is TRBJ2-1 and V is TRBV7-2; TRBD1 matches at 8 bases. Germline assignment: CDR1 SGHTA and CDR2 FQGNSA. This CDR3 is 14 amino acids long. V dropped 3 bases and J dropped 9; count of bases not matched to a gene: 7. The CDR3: CASSLRQGASEQFF. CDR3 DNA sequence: TGTGCCAGCAGCTTGCGCCAGGGGGCAAGTGAGCAGTTCTTC.

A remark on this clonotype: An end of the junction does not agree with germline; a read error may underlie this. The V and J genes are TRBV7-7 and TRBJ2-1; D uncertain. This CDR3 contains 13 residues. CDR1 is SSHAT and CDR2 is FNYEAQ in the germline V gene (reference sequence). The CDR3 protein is CASSFGRGNEQFF. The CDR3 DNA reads TGTGCTAGCAGTTTCGGTCGTGGGAATGAGCAGTTCTTC.

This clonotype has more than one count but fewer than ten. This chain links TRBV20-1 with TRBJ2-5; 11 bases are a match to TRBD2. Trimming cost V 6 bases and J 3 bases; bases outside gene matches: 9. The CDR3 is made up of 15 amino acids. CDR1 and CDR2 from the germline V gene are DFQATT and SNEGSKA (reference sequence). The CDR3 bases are TGCAGTGCAGCCTCGGCGACTAGCGGGGAAGAGACCCAGTACTTC. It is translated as CSAASATSGEETQYF.

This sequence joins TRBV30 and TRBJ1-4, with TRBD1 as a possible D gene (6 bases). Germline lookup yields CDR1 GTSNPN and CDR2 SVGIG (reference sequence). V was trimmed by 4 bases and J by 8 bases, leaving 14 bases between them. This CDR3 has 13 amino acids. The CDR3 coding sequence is TGTGCCTGGACCAGACAGGCGGGAGAAAAACTGTTTTTT. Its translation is CAWTRQAGEKLFF. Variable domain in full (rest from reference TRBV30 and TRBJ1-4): SQTIHQWPATLVQPVGSPLSLECTVEGTSNPNLYWYRQAAGRGLQLLFYSVGIGQISSEVPQNLSASRPQDRQFILSSKKLLLSDSGFYLCAWTRQAGEKLFFGSGTQLSVL.

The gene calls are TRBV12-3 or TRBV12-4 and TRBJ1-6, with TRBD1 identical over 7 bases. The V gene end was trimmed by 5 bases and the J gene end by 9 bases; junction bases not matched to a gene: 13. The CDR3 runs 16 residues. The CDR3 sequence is CASSPLQGVAISPLHF. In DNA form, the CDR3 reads TGTGCCAGCAGTCCACTTCAGGGGGTGGCGATTTCACCCCTCCACTTT.

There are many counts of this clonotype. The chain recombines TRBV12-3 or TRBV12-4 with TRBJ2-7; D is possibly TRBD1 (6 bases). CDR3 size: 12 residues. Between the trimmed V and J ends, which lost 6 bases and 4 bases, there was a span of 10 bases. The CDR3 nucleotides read TGTGCCAGCAGGAGACAGGTTTACGAGCAGTACTTC. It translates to CASRRQVYEQYF.

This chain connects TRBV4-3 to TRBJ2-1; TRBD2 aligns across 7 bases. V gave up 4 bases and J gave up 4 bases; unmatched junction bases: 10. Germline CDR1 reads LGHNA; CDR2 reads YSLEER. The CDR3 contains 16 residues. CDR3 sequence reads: CASSPRASGTYNEQFF. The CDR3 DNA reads TGCGCCAGCAGCCCCAGGGCTAGCGGAACATACAATGAGCAGTTCTTC.

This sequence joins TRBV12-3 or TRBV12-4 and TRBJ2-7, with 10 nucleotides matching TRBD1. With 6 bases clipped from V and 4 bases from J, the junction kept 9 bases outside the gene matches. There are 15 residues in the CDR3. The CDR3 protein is CASSPMTGGLYEQYF. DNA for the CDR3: TGTGCCAGCAGCCCTATGACAGGGGGCCTATACGAGCAGTACTTC.